The T cell receptor beta chain described here comes from a study of CD8 T cells in Susac syndrome. In germline, CDR1 is MDHEN, CDR2 SYDVKM. The germline V and J ends were trimmed by 4 bases and 5 bases, with 21 bases remaining between them. The CDR3 runs to 16 residues. Random-hexamer reverse transcription was applied to roughly 0.5 to 1 ug RNA. TCRdb reprocessed the immunoSEQ multiplex PCR reads via MiXCR and lists one record per CDR3 protein. The sample has roughly 130,000 distinct CDR3 sequences, more than 90% seen once. V gene TRBV28 combines with J gene TRBJ2-7, with a weak D call TRBD2 (5 bases). The TCR originated in a human donor in good health. Sequencing was performed on CD4+ T cells from PBMCs. In DNA form, the CDR3 reads TGTGCCAGCAGTTCCCCCCGGACTCCGAAGGGCGACGAGCAGTACTTC. Translated: CASSSPRTPKGDEQYF.